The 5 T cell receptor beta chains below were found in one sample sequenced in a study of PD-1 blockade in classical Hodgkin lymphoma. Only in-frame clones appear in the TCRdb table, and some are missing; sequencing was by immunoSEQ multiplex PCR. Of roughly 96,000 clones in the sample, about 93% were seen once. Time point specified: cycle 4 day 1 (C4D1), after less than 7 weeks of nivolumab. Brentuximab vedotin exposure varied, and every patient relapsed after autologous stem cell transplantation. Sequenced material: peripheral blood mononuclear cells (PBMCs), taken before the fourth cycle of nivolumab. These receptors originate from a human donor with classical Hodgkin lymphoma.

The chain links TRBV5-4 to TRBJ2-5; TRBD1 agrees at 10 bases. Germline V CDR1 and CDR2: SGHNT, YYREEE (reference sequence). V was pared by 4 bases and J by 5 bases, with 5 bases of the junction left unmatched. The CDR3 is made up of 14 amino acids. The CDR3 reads CASSRQGARETQYF. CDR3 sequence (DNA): TGTGCCAGCAGCCGACAGGGGGCACGGGAGACCCAGTACTTC.

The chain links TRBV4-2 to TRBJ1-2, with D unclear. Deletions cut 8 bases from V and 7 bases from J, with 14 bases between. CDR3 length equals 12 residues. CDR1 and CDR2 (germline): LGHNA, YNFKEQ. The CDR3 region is CASRLWGAGYTF. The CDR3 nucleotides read TGTGCCAGCCGGCTTTGGGGTGCTGGCTACACCTTC.

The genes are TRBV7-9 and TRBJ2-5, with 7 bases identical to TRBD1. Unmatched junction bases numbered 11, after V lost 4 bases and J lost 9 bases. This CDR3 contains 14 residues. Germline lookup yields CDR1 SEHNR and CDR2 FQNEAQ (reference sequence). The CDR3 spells CASSSLDRQRSQYF. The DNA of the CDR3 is TGTGCCAGCAGCTCCTTGGACAGGCAACGGTCCCAGTACTTC.

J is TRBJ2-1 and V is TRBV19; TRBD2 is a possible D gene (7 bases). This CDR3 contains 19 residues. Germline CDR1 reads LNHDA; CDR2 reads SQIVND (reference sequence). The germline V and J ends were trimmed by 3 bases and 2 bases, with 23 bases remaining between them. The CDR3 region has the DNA TGTGCCAGTAGTATTCGATTAGTGGGGAGGGGGGGCCCCTACAATGAGCAGTTCTTC. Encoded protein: CASSIRLVGRGGPYNEQFF.

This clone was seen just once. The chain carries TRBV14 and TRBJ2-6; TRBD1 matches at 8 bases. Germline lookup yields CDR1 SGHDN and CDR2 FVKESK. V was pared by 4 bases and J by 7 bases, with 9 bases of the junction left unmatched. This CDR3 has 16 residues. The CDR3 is CASSLVPQGGANVLTF. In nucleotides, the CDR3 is TGTGCCAGCAGCCTTGTTCCACAGGGGGGAGCCAACGTCCTGACTTTC.